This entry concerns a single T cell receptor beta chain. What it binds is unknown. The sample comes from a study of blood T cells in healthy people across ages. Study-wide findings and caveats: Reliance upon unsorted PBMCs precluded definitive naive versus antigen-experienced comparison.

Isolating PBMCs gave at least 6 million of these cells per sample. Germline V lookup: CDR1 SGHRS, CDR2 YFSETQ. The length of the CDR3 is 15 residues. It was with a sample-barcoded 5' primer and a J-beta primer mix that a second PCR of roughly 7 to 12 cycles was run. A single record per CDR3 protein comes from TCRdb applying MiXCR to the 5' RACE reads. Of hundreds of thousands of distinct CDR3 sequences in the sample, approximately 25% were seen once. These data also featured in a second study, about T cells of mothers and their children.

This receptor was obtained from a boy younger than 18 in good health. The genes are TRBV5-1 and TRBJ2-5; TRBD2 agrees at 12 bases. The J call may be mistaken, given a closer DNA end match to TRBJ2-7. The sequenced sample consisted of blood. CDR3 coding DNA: TGCGCCAGCAGCTTAAGGACTAGCGGGACAGGCGAGCAGTACTTC. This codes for CASSLRTSGTGEQYF.